This is a list of T cell receptor beta chains from one sample in a study of blood T cell repertoires in COVID-19. Measured with immunoSEQ multiplex PCR; TCRdb has only the in-frame clones, and not every one. The table has roughly 70,000 clones, more than 75% seen once. The material sequenced was peripheral blood. These receptors were collected from a man aged 50 or older with active COVID-19. The CDR3 runs from the conserved cysteine through the conserved F or W. Each record gives: V gene, CDR3 protein.

TRBV9,CASSVSPSGNNEQYF
TRBV5-1,CASSLSMSSYNEQFF
TRBV29-1,CSVYTGGQSVVDGYTF
TRBV2,CASSVSGGRNNEQFF
TRBV10-3,CAISHGQGILTGELFF
TRBV6-2/TRBV6-3,CASSDGFNQPQHF
TRBV12-5,CASGTGPTVGELFF
TRBV2,CASSLDSGSWDEQFF
TRBV28,CASNPGGQETQYF
TRBV4-1,CASSQTSVVETQYF
TRBV27,CASRILRGSYNEQFF
TRBV5-4,CASSLATANTEAFF
TRBV5-1,CASSSGQGTREQYF
TRBV5-1,CASSMRAVGDYGYTF
TRBV10-3,CAIRSGGNSPLHF
TRBV9,CASTAGGVYGYTF
TRBV3-1/TRBV3-2,CASSQEGGQGHEQFF
TRBV27,CASSFGTSGSSSYNEQFF
TRBV28,CASSLYRRVGNQPQHF
TRBV7-3,CASSLTGGTNQPQHF
TRBV2,CASSDRTGNQPQHF
TRBV4-1,CASSQAGQGMGPQHF
TRBV29-1,CSVERTSGTISTDTQYF
TRBV11-2,CASSFRTGPNNEQFF
TRBV5-1,CASSLFITGELFF
TRBV24-1,CATSETVNNEQFF
TRBV7-8,CASSSPGRVTTYEQYF
TRBV7-9,CASGRGTGGQPQHF
TRBV2,CASTRDRPLRATNEKLFF
TRBV5-1,CASSLRQGGYNEQFF
TRBV6-5,CASSSWTVRNTEAFF
TRBV15,CATQTGTGVNTEAFF
TRBV5-1,CASSLGAVEGYTF
TRBV20-1,CSASEQGAGNTIYF
TRBV11-1,CASSLSREADGYTF
TRBV10-2,CASSEVGNQPQHF
TRBV4-3,CASSPSWSSYNEQFF
TRBV14,CASSPLGGGGGYTF
TRBV29-1,CSVGLWRQGDFSEQYF
TRBV7-3,CASSRLSGGELFF
TRBV5-1,CASSFPGLAGGSSYEQYF
TRBV6-4,CASSDPGELDNEQFF
TRBV28,CASSSNYGYTF
TRBV14,CASSLRTVQETQYF
TRBV18,CASSPSEMLEAFF
TRBV7-8,CASSLVRQGETQYF
TRBV29-1,CSVARGIGSETQYF
TRBV5-1,CASSLDPGTINSPLHF
TRBV9,CASSPTGASGNTIYF
TRBV5-4,CASSSRGGDEQFF
TRBV2,CASGQGLMNTEAFF